This T cell receptor (beta chain) was sequenced in a study of cytomegalovirus exposure and HLA in healthy donors. Study as a whole: Samples from HLA-typed donors yielded about 85 million unique TCRs in an early data release.

This CDR3 has 17 amino acids. The PCR made use of 60 Vbeta and 13 Jbeta primers. Original processing notes: Some 12 million shared chains were among the about 80 million unique TCR beta chains that a later analysis counted. Sequenced by immunoSEQ multiplex PCR; TCRdb stores in-frame clones only, minus some. That table gives V, J and clone size, and the DNA gave D and trimming. Of 150,000 or so clones in the sample, roughly four fifths are singletons; the top ten hold around 3%. The TCR was taken from a man aged 35-49 years in good health and CMV-seropositive. The sample consisted of PBMCs. V is TRBV21-1 and J is TRBJ2-7; the table's D call TRBD1 went unverified against the DNA. TRBV21-1 is given as a pseudogene. The CDR3 region has the DNA TGTGCCAGCAGCAAAGTTTGCCCGGGACAGGGGGCTTACGAGCAGTACTTC. Amino acid sequence: CASSKVCPGQGAYEQYF.